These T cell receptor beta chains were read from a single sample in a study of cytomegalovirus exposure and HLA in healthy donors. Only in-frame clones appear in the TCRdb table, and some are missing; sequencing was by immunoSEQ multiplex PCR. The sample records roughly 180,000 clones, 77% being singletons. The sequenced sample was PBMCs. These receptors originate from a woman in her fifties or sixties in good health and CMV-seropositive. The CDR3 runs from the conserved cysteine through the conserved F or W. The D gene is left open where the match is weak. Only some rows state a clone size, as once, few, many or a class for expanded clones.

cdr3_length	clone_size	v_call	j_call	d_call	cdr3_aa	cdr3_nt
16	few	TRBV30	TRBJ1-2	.	CAWSPVISAANYGYTF	TGTGCCTGGAGCCCCGTAATAAGTGCAGCTAACTATGGCTACACCTTC
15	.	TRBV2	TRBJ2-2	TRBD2	CASRRLAGPAGELFF	TGTGCCAGCAGGCGGCTAGCGGGGCCAGCCGGGGAGCTGTTTTTT
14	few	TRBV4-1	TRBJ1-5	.	CASSLLLIHQPQHF	TGCGCCAGCAGCCTATTACTTATTCATCAGCCCCAGCATTTT
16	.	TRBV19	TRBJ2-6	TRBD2	CASRGWGGSGANVLTF	TGTGCCAGTAGAGGGTGGGGGGGGTCTGGGGCCAACGTCCTGACTTTC
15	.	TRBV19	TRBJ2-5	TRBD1	CASSVSGTGGETQYF	TGTGCCAGTAGTGTCAGCGGGACAGGGGGAGAGACCCAGTACTTC
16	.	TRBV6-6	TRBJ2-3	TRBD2	CASSYSRGGSTDTQYF	TGTGCCAGCAGTTACTCGCGGGGAGGGAGCACAGATACGCAGTATTTT
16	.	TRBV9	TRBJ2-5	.	CASSVGSVRSQETQYF	TGTGCCAGCAGCGTAGGTAGCGTGAGGAGCCAAGAGACCCAGTACTTC
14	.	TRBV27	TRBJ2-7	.	CASSPPEGADEQYF	TGTGCCAGCAGTCCCCCCGAAGGGGCGGACGAGCAGTACTTC
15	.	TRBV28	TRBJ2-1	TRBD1	CASSRTGTGLNEQFF	TGTGCCAGCAGTAGAACCGGGACAGGGTTGAATGAGCAGTTCTTC
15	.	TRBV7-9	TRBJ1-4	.	CASSLADSRHEKLFF	TGTGCCAGCAGCTTAGCGGACAGCAGACATGAAAAACTGTTTTTT
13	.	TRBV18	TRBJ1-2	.	CASSLTLDYGYTF	TGTGCCAGCTCACTCACTTTAGACTATGGCTACACCTTC
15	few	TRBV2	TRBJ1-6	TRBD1	CASSPEGQGLSPLHF	TGTGCCAGCAGCCCCGAAGGACAGGGATTATCACCCCTCCACTTT
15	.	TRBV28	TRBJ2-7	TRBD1	CASSSSGTGGSEQYF	TGTGCCAGCAGTTCCTCCGGGACAGGGGGCTCCGAGCAGTACTTC
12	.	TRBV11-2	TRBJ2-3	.	CASTPHGDTQYF	TGTGCCAGCACCCCCCACGGGGATACGCAGTATTTT
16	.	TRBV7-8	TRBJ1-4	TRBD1	CASSLARTGGNEKLFF	TGTGCCAGCAGCTTAGCGCGGACAGGGGGAAATGAAAAACTGTTTTTT
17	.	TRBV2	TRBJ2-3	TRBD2	CASSDLAGGWSADTQYF	TGTGCCAGCAGTGACCTAGCGGGAGGGTGGAGCGCAGATACGCAGTATTTT
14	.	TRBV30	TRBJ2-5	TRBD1	CAWSGDRGKETQYF	TGTGCCTGGAGTGGGGACAGGGGTAAAGAGACCCAGTACTTC
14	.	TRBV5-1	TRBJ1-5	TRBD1	CASSLTGANQPQHF	TGCGCCAGCAGCTTGACAGGGGCCAATCAGCCCCAGCATTTT
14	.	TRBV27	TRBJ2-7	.	CASTRSGEFYEQYF	TGTGCCAGCACCAGGTCCGGGGAGTTCTACGAGCAGTACTTC
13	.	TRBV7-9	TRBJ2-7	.	CASSLGRGYEQYF	TGTGCCAGCAGCTTAGGCAGGGGCTACGAGCAGTACTTC
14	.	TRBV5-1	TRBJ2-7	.	CASSFRQFSYEQYF	TGCGCCAGCAGCTTTAGACAATTCTCCTACGAGCAGTACTTC
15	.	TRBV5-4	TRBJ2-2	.	CASSFWTRDTGELFF	TGTGCCAGCAGCTTCTGGACTCGAGACACCGGGGAGCTGTTTTTT
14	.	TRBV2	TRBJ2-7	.	CASSESGVPYEQYF	TGTGCCAGCAGTGAGTCGGGGGTACCCTACGAGCAGTACTTC
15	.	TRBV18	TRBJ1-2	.	CASSDNSQGRDGYTF	TGTGCCAGCTCCGACAATTCACAGGGACGGGATGGCTACACCTTC
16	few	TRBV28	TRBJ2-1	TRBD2	CASSLLGTSGRYEQFF	TGTGCCAGCAGTTTACTCGGGACTAGCGGGAGGTATGAGCAGTTCTTC
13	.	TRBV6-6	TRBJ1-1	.	CASSIRRRTEAFF	TGTGCCAGCTCGATCCGGAGGAGGACTGAAGCTTTCTTT
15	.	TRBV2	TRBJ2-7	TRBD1	CASSGGQANQFKQYF	TGTGCCAGCAGCGGGGGACAGGCGAACCAATTCAAGCAGTACTTC
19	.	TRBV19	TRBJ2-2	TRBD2	CASSIRLGLAGGPAGELFF	TGTGCCAGTAGTATTCGTCTGGGACTTGCGGGGGGGCCCGCCGGGGAGCTGTTTTTT
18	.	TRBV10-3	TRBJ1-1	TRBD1	CAISTSRDRERGNTEAFF	TGTGCCATCAGTACTTCCCGGGACAGGGAGAGGGGGAACACTGAAGCTTTCTTT
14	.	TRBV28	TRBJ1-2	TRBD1	CASSEDRGRHGYTF	TGTGCCAGCAGTGAAGACAGGGGGAGGCATGGCTACACCTTC
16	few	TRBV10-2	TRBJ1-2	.	CASSGERGGMNYGYTF	TGCGCCAGCAGTGGGGAGAGGGGGGGGATGAACTATGGCTACACCTTC
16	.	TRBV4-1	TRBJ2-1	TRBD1	CASSQDQGAVGNEQFF	TGCGCCAGCAGCCAAGATCAGGGGGCTGTGGGCAATGAGCAGTTCTTC
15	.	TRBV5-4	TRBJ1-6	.	CASSLTDWGNSPLHF	TGTGCCAGCAGCTTGACGGACTGGGGTAATTCACCCCTCCACTTT
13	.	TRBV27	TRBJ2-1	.	CASSYSRYNEQFF	TGTGCCAGCAGCTATTCCCGCTACAATGAGCAGTTCTTC
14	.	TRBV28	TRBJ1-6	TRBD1	CASSYDREDSPLHF	TGTGCCAGCAGTTATGACAGGGAAGATTCACCCCTCCACTTT
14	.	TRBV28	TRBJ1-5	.	CASSLLQPYQPQHF	TGTGCCAGCAGTTTATTACAGCCGTATCAGCCCCAGCATTTT
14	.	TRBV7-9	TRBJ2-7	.	CASSLASSRGEQYF	TGTGCCAGCAGCTTAGCGTCATCCAGGGGCGAGCAGTACTTC
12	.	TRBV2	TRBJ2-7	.	CASRDPSREQYF	TGTGCCAGCAGAGACCCTTCCAGGGAGCAGTACTTC
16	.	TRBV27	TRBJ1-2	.	CASSFEPQAALYGYTF	TGTGCCAGCAGTTTTGAACCACAGGCCGCCCTCTATGGCTACACCTTC
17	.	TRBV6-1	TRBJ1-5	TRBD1	CASSDRGASNSNQPQHF	TGTGCCAGCAGTGACAGGGGGGCCTCCAATAGCAATCAGCCCCAGCATTTT
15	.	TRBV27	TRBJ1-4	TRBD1	CASSFGQGAREKLFF	TGTGCCAGCAGTTTTGGACAGGGGGCTCGAGAAAAACTGTTTTTT
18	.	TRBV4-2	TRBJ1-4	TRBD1	CASSQVAGTGAVDEKLFF	TGTGCCAGCAGCCAAGTGGCCGGGACAGGGGCGGTAGATGAAAAACTGTTTTTT
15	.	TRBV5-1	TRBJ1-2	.	CASSLGSHRVDGYTF	TGCGCCAGCAGCTTGGGTTCACACAGGGTTGATGGCTACACCTTC
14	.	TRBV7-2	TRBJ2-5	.	CASSLVQGSETQYF	TGTGCCAGCAGCTTAGTCCAGGGATCAGAGACCCAGTACTTC
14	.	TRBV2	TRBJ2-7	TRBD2	CASRPTSGKYEQYF	TGTGCCAGCAGGCCGACTAGCGGGAAATACGAGCAGTACTTC
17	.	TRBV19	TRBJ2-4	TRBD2	CASSIDPLAGGKNIQYF	TGTGCCAGTAGTATAGATCCCCTAGCGGGAGGGAAAAACATTCAGTACTTC
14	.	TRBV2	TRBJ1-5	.	CASSNRDRNQPQHF	TGTGCCAGCAGTAACCGGGATCGCAATCAGCCCCAGCATTTT
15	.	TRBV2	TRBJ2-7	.	CASSVRLVYSYEQYF	TGTGCCAGCAGTGTAAGGCTAGTTTACTCCTACGAGCAGTACTTC
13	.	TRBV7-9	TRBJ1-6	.	CSSSLGNRSPLHF	TGTTCCAGCAGCTTGGGTAACAGGTCACCCCTCCACTTT
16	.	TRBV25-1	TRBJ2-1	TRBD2	CASSELGGGSYNEQFF	TGTGCCAGCAGTGAACTAGGCGGGGGCTCCTACAATGAGCAGTTCTTC
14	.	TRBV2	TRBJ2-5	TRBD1	CASRPDRAEKTQYF	TGTGCCAGCAGACCGGACAGGGCAGAAAAGACCCAGTACTTC
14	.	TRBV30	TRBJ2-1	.	CAWSLQRSYNEQFF	TGTGCCTGGAGCTTACAAAGATCCTACAATGAGCAGTTCTTC
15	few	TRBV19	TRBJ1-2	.	CASSGDSKRIDGYTF	TGTGCCAGTAGTGGAGACAGTAAGAGAATTGATGGCTACACCTTC
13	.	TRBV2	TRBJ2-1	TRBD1	CASSTGYHNEQFF	TGTGCCAGCTCGACAGGGTACCACAATGAGCAGTTCTTC
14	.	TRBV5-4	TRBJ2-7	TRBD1	CASSLDGQGREQYF	TGTGCCAGCAGCTTGGATGGACAGGGGAGAGAGCAGTACTTC
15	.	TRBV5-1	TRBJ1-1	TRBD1	CASSLDTGGNTEAFF	TGCGCCAGCAGCTTGGACACAGGGGGCAACACTGAAGCTTTCTTT
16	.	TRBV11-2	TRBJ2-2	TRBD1	CASSQRGQGATGELFF	TGTGCCAGCAGCCAGAGGGGACAGGGGGCCACCGGGGAGCTGTTTTTT